A single sample gave rise to the 15 T cell receptor beta chains below, sequenced in a study of identical twins. TCRdb re-called the 5' RACE reads with MiXCR, one entry per CDR3 protein. The table includes some 710,000 distinct CDR3 sequences, around 6.1% detected once. Sequenced input: naive T cells sorted from blood. These receptors were obtained from a man younger than 35 in good health.

The V call is TRBV11-2, the J call TRBJ1-4, with D unclear. The V end was cut by 6 bases, the J end by 6 bases, with 14 bases between. Per germline, CDR1 SGHAT and CDR2 FQNNGV. The CDR3 runs 14 residues. CDR3 sequence: CASSTEEKDEKLFF. In DNA form, the CDR3 reads TGTGCCAGCAGTACAGAGGAAAAAGATGAAAAACTGTTTTTT.

As for this clonotype: A much more abundant neighbour one base away suggests this may be a read error. The rearrangement uses TRBV24-1 and TRBJ2-2, with D possibly being TRBD2 (5 bases). The CDR3 length is 16 residues. Germline lookup yields CDR1 KGHDR and CDR2 SFDVKD. V was pared by 4 bases and J by 7 bases, with 18 bases between. This CDR3 is CATSEATRERIGELFF. In DNA, the CDR3 is TGTGCCACCAGTGAGGCTACTAGGGAGAGGATCGGGGAGCTGTTTTTT.

Ten or more counts support this clonotype. This chain uses TRBV25-1 with TRBJ2-3; 7 bases are a match to TRBD2. The CDR3 covers 17 residues. CDR1 MGHDK and CDR2 SYGVNS come from the germline V gene. Germline trimming cut 2 bases from V and 6 bases from J; bases unmatched to any gene: 14. The chain's CDR3 is CASSEGNRLRGGDTQYF. The CDR3 DNA sequence: TGTGCCAGCAGTGAAGGGAATCGACTACGGGGAGGGGATACGCAGTATTTT.

The J gene is TRBJ2-2, the V gene TRBV6-2 or TRBV6-3, with D tentatively TRBD2 (6 bases). The CDR3 totals 15 residues. V lost 5 bases and J 5 bases, leaving 15 bases between the germline ends. Germline CDR1 MNHEY, CDR2 SVGEGT. CDR3 amino acids: CASSPWTGGTGELFF. The DNA of the CDR3 is TGTGCCAGCAGTCCGTGGACTGGGGGGACCGGGGAGCTGTTTTTT.

The sample holds many counts of this clonotype. V and J are TRBV12-3 or TRBV12-4 and TRBJ2-5; D is unclear. CDR3 length: 16 residues. Trimming pared 3 bases from V and 1 base from J, leaving 15 bases between. The CDR3 nucleotides read TGTGCCAGCAGTTTCCACCATGGCGGTAGCCAAGAGACCCAGTACTTC. This gives the protein CASSFHHGGSQETQYF.

This clonotype showed up just a few times. The CDR3 spells CASSYTVTYEQYF. The CDR3 DNA sequence: TGTGCCAGCAGTTACACGGTTACCTACGAGCAGTACTTC. J is TRBJ2-7 and V is TRBV6-2 or TRBV6-3; D gene uncertain. Trimming cost V 2 bases and J 2 bases, with 7 bases left between them. This CDR3 spans 13 amino acids. The germline V gene encodes CDR1 MNHEY and CDR2 SVGEGT.

In this sample, this clonotype turned up many times. As DNA, the CDR3 is TGTGCCAGCAGTTCCCATGGAGCCTCGACTGGAAACACCATATATTTT. Protein product: CASSSHGASTGNTIYF. The chain recombines TRBV28 with TRBJ1-3, with no clear D. This CDR3 has 16 residues. Trimming shortened V by 4 bases and J by 2 bases, and 15 bases separated the two germline ends. Germline loops: CDR1 MDHEN, CDR2 SYDVKM.

This clonotype was seen at least ten times. The chain couples TRBV10-3 to TRBJ2-3; 10 bases fit TRBD2. Germline values: CDR1 ENHRY, CDR2 SYGVKD. There are 16 residues in the CDR3. J was trimmed by 2 bases and V by 4 bases; bases with no gene match: 6. The DNA of the CDR3 is TGTGCCATCAGTGTGCGGACTAGCGGAAACACAGATACGCAGTATTTT. It encodes CAISVRTSGNTDTQYF.

This clonotype was found many times. The rearrangement joins TRBV12-3 or TRBV12-4 to TRBJ2-2; perhaps TRBD1 as D (6 bases). Trimming took 6 bases from V and 4 from J, leaving 9 bases between them. This CDR3 is 13 amino acids long. CDR3 protein: CASRYRATGELFF. DNA of the CDR3: TGTGCCAGCAGATACAGGGCCACCGGGGAGCTGTTTTTT.

The sample holds many counts of this clonotype. The J gene is TRBJ2-3, the V gene TRBV15, with D possibly TRBD2 on 5 matching bases. V shed 0 bases and J shed 2 bases, with 12 bases lying between them. Germline values: CDR1 LNHNV, CDR2 YYDKDF (reference sequence). This CDR3 is built from 16 residues. CDR3: CATSREVSDYTDTQYF. The CDR3 DNA reads TGTGCCACCAGCAGAGAAGTGAGCGACTACACAGATACGCAGTATTTT.

Points on this clonotype: It may be a read error: a sequence one base away is much more abundant. The chain carries TRBV30 and TRBJ1-4; D remains ambiguous. This CDR3 has 13 amino acids. V was pared by 0 bases and J by 9 bases, with 11 bases between. The germline V gene encodes CDR1 GTSNPN and CDR2 SVGIG (reference sequence). The CDR3 bases are TGTGCCTGGAGTGTACGGTCTGATAAAAAACTGTTTTTT. This translates into CAWSVRSDKKLFF.

Ten or more counts support this clonotype. The rearrangement links TRBV25-1 to TRBJ1-5; maybe TRBD1 (6 bases). CDR3 length: 15 amino acids. Trimming removed 3 bases at V and 6 bases at J, with 15 bases between. CDR1 and CDR2 from the germline V gene are MGHDK and SYGVNS. The CDR3 loop is CASSEAGGAGQPQHF. CDR3 nucleotide sequence: TGTGCCAGCAGTGAGGCGGGGGGCGCGGGTCAGCCCCAGCATTTT.

This clonotype was seen ten or more times. The J gene is TRBJ1-2, the V gene TRBV7-9; no reliable D call. V lost 1 base and J 0 bases, leaving 9 bases between the germline ends. Germline loops: CDR1 SEHNR, CDR2 FQNEAQ (reference sequence). The CDR3 has 15 residues. CDR3 DNA sequence: TGTGCCAGCAGCTTAGAGGGCACTGCTAACTATGGCTACACCTTC. Its protein is CASSLEGTANYGYTF. Using reference TRBV7-9 and TRBJ1-2 for the parts outside the CDR3, the full variable domain is DTGVSQNPRHKITKRGQNVTFRCDPISEHNRLYWYRQTLGQGPEFLTYFQNEAQLEKSRLLSDRFSAERPKGSFSTLEIQRTEQGDSAMYLCASSLEGTANYGYTFGSGTRLTVV.

The CDR3 region has the DNA TGCGCCAGCAGCTCCGGGGCCCCTAGCACAGATACGCAGTATTTT. It yields the protein CASSSGAPSTDTQYF. V is TRBV5-1 and J is TRBJ2-3; the D gene could be TRBD1 or TRBD2 (5 bases each). The germline V gene has CDR1 SGHRS and CDR2 YFSETQ. Trimming removed 3 bases at V and 0 bases at J, with 11 bases between. The CDR3 is made up of 15 amino acids.

The rearrangement joins TRBV19 to TRBJ1-1; no firm D call. In germline, CDR1 is LNHDA, CDR2 SQIVND (reference sequence). The CDR3 runs 14 residues. V gave up 3 bases and J gave up 1 base, with 9 bases separating them. CDR3 DNA sequence: TGTGCCAGTAGTATTTCCAAGGCGAACACTGAAGCTTTCTTT. Protein: CASSISKANTEAFF.